One sample yielded the 8 T cell receptor beta chains listed below, sequenced in a study of blood T cell repertoires in COVID-19. TCRdb's copy holds only in-frame clones and misses some; the assay was immunoSEQ multiplex PCR. The sample has 200,000 to 250,000 clones; about 88% are singletons. The specimen sequenced was peripheral blood. Receptor source: a woman aged 50 to 65 with COVID-19, enrolled during active disease.

As to this clone: Other DNA sequences of this sample code for an identical CDR3. The chain joins TRBV29-1 to TRBJ2-3; D possibly corresponds to TRBD2 (5 bases). There are 12 residues in the CDR3. Germline CDR1 and CDR2: SQVTM and ANQGSEA. V was cut by 6 bases and J by 0 bases, with 7 bases left in between. In DNA, the CDR3 is TGCAGCGTGGAGGCTAGCACAGATACGCAGTATTTT. This gives the protein CSVEASTDTQYF.

This clone was recorded once. The J gene is TRBJ2-3, the V gene TRBV9; 9 bases align to TRBD2. Unmatched junction bases numbered 8, after V lost 4 bases and J lost 5 bases. This CDR3 region has 15 residues. Germline assignment: CDR1 SGDLS and CDR2 YYNGEE. CDR3 DNA: TGTGCCAGCAGCACATCTAGCGGGGTAAGAGATACGCAGTATTTT. It codes for CASSTSSGVRDTQYF.

The CDR3 DNA is TGCAGCGTTACCGGGACAGCGAACACCGGGGAGCTGTTTTTT. As protein: CSVTGTANTGELFF. The chain recombines TRBV29-1 with TRBJ2-2, with 7 bases lining up with TRBD1. Per the germline V gene, CDR1 is SQVTM and CDR2 is ANQGSEA. The J segment lost 0 bases and the V segment lost 5 bases, leaving 3 bases of the junction unmatched. The CDR3 loop spans 14 amino acids.

This clone was seen a handful of times. This rearrangement joins TRBV2 to TRBJ1-6; D is unresolved. V shed 11 bases and J shed 5 bases, with 10 bases lying between them. The CDR3 covers 12 residues. CDR1 is SNHLY and CDR2 is FYNNEI in the germline V gene. The CDR3 protein is CAGTTDNSPLHF. The CDR3 DNA sequence: TGTGCCGGCACAACAGATAATTCACCCCTCCACTTT. The entire variable domain, with the rest obtained from reference TRBV2 and TRBJ1-6, is as follows: EPEVTQTPSHQVTQMGQEVILRCVPISNHLYFYWYRQILGQKVEFLVSFYNNEISEKSEIFDDQFSVERPDGSNFTLKIRSTKLEDSAMYFCAGTTDNSPLHFGNGTRLTVT.

The chain is built from TRBV11-2 and TRBJ1-5, with D unclear. Germline V CDR1 and CDR2: SGHAT, FQNNGV. The CDR3 is 12 amino acids. The V end was cut by 5 bases, the J end by 4 bases, with 6 bases between. The CDR3 DNA is TGTGCCAGCAGCCCCAGAAATCAGCCCCAGCATTTT. The encoded protein is CASSPRNQPQHF.

Only a few counts were recorded for this clone. J is TRBJ2-3 and V is TRBV30; tentatively, D is TRBD2 (5 bases). The CDR3 totals 16 residues. The germline V gene has CDR1 GTSNPN and CDR2 SVGIG (reference sequence). Trimming pared 0 bases from V and 2 bases from J, leaving 15 bases between. CDR3 amino acids: CAWSVGSGTSTDTQYF. Here the CDR3 DNA reads TGTGCCTGGAGTGTAGGGTCGGGAACCTCCACAGATACGCAGTATTTT. The entire variable domain, with the rest obtained from reference TRBV30 and TRBJ2-3, is as follows: SQTIHQWPATLVQPVGSPLSLECTVEGTSNPNLYWYRQAAGRGLQLLFYSVGIGQISSEVPQNLSASRPQDRQFILSSKKLLLSDSGFYLCAWSVGSGTSTDTQYFGPGTRLTVL.

The CDR3 region is CASSDGAAISYEQYV. The CDR3, as DNA: TGTGCCAGCAGTGATGGGGCCGCCATCTCCTACGAGCAGTACGTC. V is TRBV2 and J is TRBJ2-7; tentatively, D is TRBD1 (5 bases). V dropped 3 bases and J dropped 0 bases, with 12 bases sitting between them. The germline V gene has CDR1 SNHLY and CDR2 FYNNEI. CDR3 length equals 15 residues.

This chain uses TRBV19 with TRBJ2-2; 9 positions match TRBD1. The CDR3 length is 14 residues. Germline trimming cut 9 bases from V and 6 bases from J; bases unmatched to any gene: 8. In germline, CDR1 is LNHDA, CDR2 SQIVND (reference sequence). DNA for the CDR3: TGTGCCAGCTCTCGGGGACAGGGCCCCGGGGAGCTGTTTTTT. As protein: CASSRGQGPGELFF.